This T cell receptor (beta chain) was recovered during a study of beta chain features in type 1 diabetes. The trim removed 5 bases at V and 8 bases at J, leaving 10 bases unmatched. The CDR3 length is 15 residues. Germline loops: CDR1 MDHEN, CDR2 SYDVKM. Study conclusions and caveats: Among patients, naive, central memory and Treg TCRB repertoires appeared more similar than among healthy donors. When Type 1 diabetes patients were examined, their TCRB CDR3s proved moderately but significantly shorter in all four CD4+ subsets. Individuals with type 1 diabetes displayed fewer insertions and more deletions at VDJ junctions.

This clone came up a few times. The target antigen is unknown. As every portion of the isolated RNA was reverse transcribed, the sequencing read expressed TCRB transcripts. Sequenced by immunoSEQ multiplex PCR; TCRdb stores in-frame clones only, minus some. This table holds 240,000 or so clones, 11% to 15% found once. The clonotype originates from a man younger than 45 with type 1 diabetes. This sequence joins TRBV28 and TRBJ2-1; 9 bases are shared with TRBD1. The specimen sequenced was naive CD4+ T cells from blood. CDR3 residues: CASSTGTGLYDEQFF. The CDR3 region has the DNA TGTGCCAGCAGTACCGGGACAGGGCTTTACGATGAGCAGTTCTTC.